Each of the 14 T cell receptor beta chains below was sequenced from the same sample in a study of cytomegalovirus exposure and HLA in healthy donors. In the PCR, 60 Vbeta and 13 Jbeta primers were used. Sequenced by immunoSEQ multiplex PCR; TCRdb stores in-frame clones only, minus some. This table holds 85,000 to 90,000 clones, 67% found once. Input material: PBMCs. The receptors were gathered from a man younger than 45 in good health and CMV-seronegative.

The V and J genes are TRBV18 and TRBJ1-4; D unclear. Germline V gene data show CDR1 as KGHSH and CDR2 as LQKENI. Trimming took off 3 bases at V and 5 bases at J, with 13 bases between the two ends. The CDR3 totals 15 residues. The CDR3 loop is CASSPSTNQNEKLFF. CDR3 nucleotide sequence: TGTGCCAGCTCACCCTCAACAAACCAGAATGAAAAACTGTTTTTT.

This rearrangement joins TRBV27 to TRBJ1-5; possibly TRBD1 for D (6 bases). The CDR3 sequence is 15 residues long. The V and J ends lost 2 bases and 0 bases respectively, with 8 bases between them. Germline V CDR1 and CDR2: MNHEY, SMNVEV (reference sequence). CDR3 in DNA: TGTGCCAGCAGTTTAGGGGGCCATAGCAATCAGCCCCAGCATTTT. Translating it yields CASSLGGHSNQPQHF.

This clone was counted only a few times. The V and J genes are TRBV5-1 and TRBJ1-1; TRBD1 might be the D (6 bases). Germline CDR1 reads SGHRS; CDR2 reads YFSETQ. The length of the CDR3 is 14 residues. Trimming cost V 7 bases and J 8 bases, with 21 bases left between them. CDR3 DNA sequence: TGCGCCAGCTCGACGGTGGCGGGGGCTTCGGAAGCTTTCTTT. This codes for CASSTVAGASEAFF. Full variable domain (remainder filled in from reference TRBV5-1 and TRBJ1-1): KAGVTQTPRYLIKTRGQQVTLSCSPISGHRSVSWYQQTPGQGLQFLFEYFSETQRNKGNFPGRFSGRQFSNSRSEMNVSTLELGDSALYLCASSTVAGASEAFFGQGTRLTVV.

The chain couples TRBV10-1 to TRBJ1-1; D gene unclear. CDR1 and CDR2 from the germline V gene are WNHNN and SYGVQD (reference sequence). The CDR3 covers 13 residues. V shed 3 bases and J shed 7 bases, with 12 bases lying between them. Written as DNA, the CDR3 is TGCGCCAGCAGTGACATTATGGCTGGTGAAGCTTTCTTT. This sequence encodes CASSDIMAGEAFF.

V usage is TRBV5-4 and J usage is TRBJ2-1, with D perhaps matching TRBD1 (7 bases). Germline V lookup: CDR1 SGHNT, CDR2 YYREEE (reference sequence). The CDR3 totals 15 residues. V shed 5 bases and J shed 3 bases, with 15 bases lying between them. The CDR3: CASRPRQGGYNEQFF. The CDR3, as DNA: TGTGCCAGCAGACCTCGACAGGGAGGCTACAATGAGCAGTTCTTC.

The gene calls are TRBV7-9 and TRBJ2-7; 7 bases align to TRBD2. CDR3 length: 14 amino acids. Germline V gene lookup returns CDR1 SEHNR and CDR2 FQNEAQ (reference sequence). V shed 3 bases, J shed 4 bases, and the junction held 6 bases outside the gene matches. The CDR3 coding sequence is TGTGCCAGCAGCTTCGCGGGGGTATTATACGAGCAGTACTTC. This sequence encodes CASSFAGVLYEQYF.

This chain uses TRBV19 with TRBJ1-1, with 7 positions matching TRBD1. V was clipped by 9 bases and J by 5 bases; unmatched bases: 15. CDR1 is LNHDA, CDR2 SQIVND, per germline (reference sequence). The CDR3 sequence is 15 residues long. The CDR3 protein is CASDYRGSGGTEAFF. The CDR3 DNA is TGTGCCAGCGACTACAGGGGATCGGGTGGGACTGAAGCTTTCTTT.

This sequence joins TRBV5-6 and TRBJ2-7; 7 positions match TRBD2. J lost 1 base, V lost 4 bases, and 11 bases had no gene match. CDR1 SGHDT and CDR2 YYEEEE come from the germline V gene. The CDR3 spans 16 residues. CDR3 coding DNA: TGTGCCAGCAGCGGCGGTACGGGAGGACCATCCTACGAGCAGTACTTC. This sequence encodes CASSGGTGGPSYEQYF. Combining the CDR3 with reference TRBV5-6 and TRBJ2-7 gives the whole variable domain DAGVTQSPTHLIKTRGQQVTLRCSPKSGHDTVSWYQQALGQGPQFIFQYYEEEERQRGNFPDRFSGHQFPNYSSELNVNALLLGDSALYLCASSGGTGGPSYEQYFGPGTRLTVT.

This chain uses TRBV7-3 with TRBJ2-6; no definite D call. This CDR3 has 19 residues. The V and J ends lost 0 bases and 1 base respectively, with 16 bases between them. Germline loops: CDR1 SGHTA, CDR2 FQGTGA. CDR3 coding DNA: TGTGCCAGCAGCTTAACGAGTGAACTATTGAAATCTGGGGCCAACGTCCTGACTTTC. Protein sequence: CASSLTSELLKSGANVLTF.

The chain joins TRBV9 to TRBJ2-1, with 13 nucleotides matching TRBD2. The V gene's germline CDR1 is SGDLS and CDR2 YYNGEE. Trimming cost V 3 bases and J 9 bases; bases outside gene matches: 6. CDR3 length equals 15 residues. Here the CDR3 DNA reads TGTGCCAGCAGCGATAGACTAGCGGGAGGCGCTGAGCAGTTCTTC. It specifies CASSDRLAGGAEQFF.

The chain has TRBV5-6 and TRBJ2-7, with no clear D. The CDR3 covers 12 residues. The germline V gene encodes CDR1 SGHDT and CDR2 YYEEEE. The V end lost 4 bases, the J end lost 3 bases, and 8 bases lay between the germline ends. The chain's CDR3 is CASSLTSYEQYF. For the CDR3, the DNA is TGTGCCAGCAGCCTCACCAGCTACGAGCAGTACTTC. Full variable domain (missing parts from reference TRBV5-6 and TRBJ2-7): DAGVTQSPTHLIKTRGQQVTLRCSPKSGHDTVSWYQQALGQGPQFIFQYYEEEERQRGNFPDRFSGHQFPNYSSELNVNALLLGDSALYLCASSLTSYEQYFGPGTRLTVT.

Turning to this clone: The junction differs from germline at one of its ends, possibly a read error. This chain uses TRBV7-2 with TRBJ2-7; 8 nucleotides line up with TRBD2. CDR1 SGHTA and CDR2 FQGNSA come from the germline V gene. This CDR3 comprises 17 residues. The CDR3 DNA sequence: TGTGCCAGCAGCCTGGCCCATATAGCGGGATCGCCCTATGAGCAGTACTTC. Amino acids: CASSLAHIAGSPYEQYF.

In this sample, this clone turned up a few times. The chain couples TRBV11-3 to TRBJ1-6; D call uncertain. V was shortened by 4 bases and J by 7 bases, with 5 bases between the two germline ends. Germline CDR1 reads SGHNT; CDR2 reads YENEEA. The CDR3 covers 12 residues. CDR3 in amino acids: CASSSENSPLHF. The DNA of the CDR3 is TGTGCCAGCAGCTCCGAGAATTCACCCCTCCACTTT.

This sequence joins TRBV11-2 and TRBJ1-1, with TRBD1 as a possible D gene (6 bases). Germline V gene lookup returns CDR1 SGHAT and CDR2 FQNNGV. The length of the CDR3 is 16 residues. V was clipped by 1 base and J by 6 bases, with 18 bases between them. CDR3 protein: CASSLVGGAVLAEAFF. CDR3 DNA sequence: TGTGCCAGCAGCTTAGTGGGGGGGGCGGTTTTGGCTGAAGCTTTCTTT.